Listed below are T cell receptor beta chains from one sample, sequenced in a study of breast tumors, draining lymph nodes, adjacent tissues. One entry per CDR3 protein, called by TCRdb with MiXCR from the multiplex PCR reads. The sample lists some 120,000 distinct CDR3 sequences; less than 20% were seen once. The sample consisted of axillary lymph node tissue. These receptors all come from a female donor with breast cancer. Some clones in this sample may be carry-over from other donors' samples. Both conserved end residues are part of each CDR3. The D gene is left open where the match is weak. A clone size is listed for some rows: how often the clone was seen (once, few, many), or a class if it is expanded.

J gene,V gene,clone size,D gene,CDR3 DNA,CDR3 protein
TRBJ2-3,TRBV7-6,many,TRBD1,TGTGCCAGCAGCTTTCCGGGACAGGGGTTCTCAGATACGCAGTATTTT,CASSFPGQGFSDTQYF
TRBJ2-7,TRBV20-1,many,NA,TGCAGTGCTAGAGCGATGAGCGAGCAGTACTTC,CSARAMSEQYF
TRBJ2-7,TRBV6-1,many,NA,TGTGCCAGCCTAGGATCTAGGGAGCAGTACTTC,CASLGSREQYF
TRBJ2-2,TRBV5-1,many,TRBD1,TGCGCCAGCAGCTACCTAGGGACAGGGGTCGGGGAGCTGTTTTTT,CASSYLGTGVGELFF
TRBJ1-4,TRBV4-1,many,NA,TGCGCCAGCAGCCAAGATCAGGCGCTGGGCAGAAAACTGTTTTTT,CASSQDQALGRKLFF
TRBJ2-1,TRBV28,few,TRBD1,TGTGCCAGCAGTCCGGACAGGGGCAATGAGCAGTTCTTC,CASSPDRGNEQFF
TRBJ1-2,TRBV10-2,many,NA,TGCGCCAGCAGTGAGGCAGGGAAATATGGCTACACCTTC,CASSEAGKYGYTF
TRBJ2-3,TRBV6-1,many,TRBD2,TGTGCCAGCAGTGAAAGAGCGGGACCCGGAGATACGCAGTATTTT,CASSERAGPGDTQYF
TRBJ2-1,TRBV20-1,NA,NA,TGCAGTGCTAGAGTACCCCGACCGGGCGGGGGCCAGTACAATGAGCAGCTCTTC,CSARVPRPGGGQYNEQLF
TRBJ2-7,TRBV10-3,many,NA,TGTGCCATCAAACGACAGGGAGGTAACGAGCAGTACTTC,CAIKRQGGNEQYF
TRBJ1-4,TRBV3-1,NA,NA,TGTGCCAGCAGCCAACCTTCCTCGGGGAGCGAAAAACTGTTTTTT,CASSQPSSGSEKLFF
TRBJ1-2,TRBV3-1,NA,NA,TGTGCCAGCAGCCAAGTGCTCTATGGCTACACCTTC,CASSQVLYGYTF
TRBJ1-4,TRBV20-1,many,NA,TGCAGTGCCCCTTGGAGGCCTAATGAAAAACTGTTTTTT,CSAPWRPNEKLFF
TRBJ1-1,TRBV2,NA,NA,TGTGCCAGCAGCCCGGGCGGCGGGTTTCCTCTGTATGCTTTCTTT,CASSPGGGFPLYAFF
TRBJ2-1,TRBV3-1,many,TRBD1,TGTGCCAGCAGCCAAGGACAGGGGGAAGGCAATGAGCAGTTCTTC,CASSQGQGEGNEQFF
TRBJ2-7,TRBV28,few,NA,TGTGCCAGCACCTACGGCACCAACTCCTACGAGCAGTACTTC,CASTYGTNSYEQYF
TRBJ2-2,TRBV6-5,NA,NA,TGTGCCAGCAGTTACGGCAGGGGAGGCACCGGGGAGCTGTTTTTT,CASSYGRGGTGELFF
TRBJ2-3,TRBV11-2,NA,NA,TGTGCCAGCAGCCCCGCGGAGGTGAGGCAGTATTTT,CASSPAEVRQYF
TRBJ2-1,TRBV11-1,many,NA,TGTGCCAGCAGCTTAGAAGGGCGGGGAGGAGTAGATGAGCAGTTCTTC,CASSLEGRGGVDEQFF
TRBJ2-7,TRBV6-6,many,NA,TGTGCCACTGCACAAACCAGGCTCGAGCAGTACTTC,CATAQTRLEQYF
TRBJ2-7,TRBV20-1,many,TRBD1,TGCAGTGCTGTTGGGACAGGGGGCTCCTACGAGCAGTACTTC,CSAVGTGGSYEQYF
TRBJ2-3,TRBV7-9,many,NA,TGTGCCAGCAGCCCCACAGGAGGGGGCGACTTCCTGGGGCAGTATTTT,CASSPTGGGDFLGQYF
TRBJ2-3,TRBV7-3,many,TRBD2,TGTGCCAGCAGCCCAACGACTAGCGGGAGGAGAGCAGATACGCAGTATTTT,CASSPTTSGRRADTQYF
TRBJ2-1,TRBV11-2,NA,NA,TGTGCCAGCAGCTTATTGTCGGGGAGCTTCTACAATGAGCAGTTCTTC,CASSLLSGSFYNEQFF
TRBJ2-1,TRBV7-9,many,NA,TGTGCCAGCAGCTTAGGATCTAGTTCATCCTACAATGAGCAGTTCTTC,CASSLGSSSSYNEQFF
TRBJ2-7,TRBV6-5,many,TRBD2,TGTGCCAGCAGTTACTCCGGGACTAGCGTCCCCTACGAGCAGTACTTC,CASSYSGTSVPYEQYF
TRBJ1-2,TRBV3-1,many,NA,TGTGCCAGCAGCGGGGGACCGAGGTATGGCTACACCTTC,CASSGGPRYGYTF
TRBJ1-5,TRBV4-1,many,TRBD1,TGCGCCAGCAGCCGAGATGGACAGGGCAATCAGCCCCAGCATTTT,CASSRDGQGNQPQHF
TRBJ2-7,TRBV6-2/TRBV6-3,many,NA,TGTGCCAGCAGTTACCCGGGGCCCTACGAGCAGTACTTC,CASSYPGPYEQYF
TRBJ1-2,TRBV20-1,many,NA,TGCAGTGCTAGAGCGGAGGGGGGACTCCTGAACGTAGATGGCTACACCTTC,CSARAEGGLLNVDGYTF
TRBJ2-3,TRBV5-1,NA,TRBD2,TGCGCCAGCAGCACCCACCCCACGGGTAGCGGGGGCCTCACAGATACGCAGTATTTT,CASSTHPTGSGGLTDTQYF
TRBJ2-2,TRBV20-1,many,NA,TGCAGTGCCCAACCGGGACTGGCGGGTGCCGGGGAGCTGTTTTTT,CSAQPGLAGAGELFF
TRBJ2-7,TRBV19,once,NA,TGTGCCAGTAGTATAACATTGGGGGGGCTGACCTACGAGCAGTACTTC,CASSITLGGLTYEQYF
TRBJ2-5,TRBV7-3,many,NA,TGTGCCAGCAGCGGAGGGGTATCAGAGACCCAGTACTTC,CASSGGVSETQYF
TRBJ2-6,TRBV6-2/TRBV6-3,few,TRBD2,TGTGCCAGCAGTCGAAACCTAGCGGCAGGGGCCAACGTCCTGACTTTC,CASSRNLAAGANVLTF
TRBJ1-4,TRBV5-5,many,NA,TGTGCCAGCAGCCCGAACGCTGGTGAAAAACTGTTTTTT,CASSPNAGEKLFF
TRBJ1-6,TRBV3-1,many,TRBD1,TGTGCCAGCAGTCGGGACAGGAGAAATTCACCCCTCCACTTT,CASSRDRRNSPLHF
TRBJ2-2,TRBV4-2,many,NA,TGTGCCAGCAGCCTACCTAGCTCCGGGGAGCTGTTTTTT,CASSLPSSGELFF
TRBJ2-7,TRBV20-1,many,TRBD1,TGCAGTGCTAGAGATATGACAGGGGGCATAGGGCAGTACTTC,CSARDMTGGIGQYF
TRBJ2-7,TRBV7-2,many,NA,TGTGCCAGCAGCTTAGCGCGTAGGGACGAGCAGTACTTC,CASSLARRDEQYF
TRBJ2-2,TRBV7-9,many,NA,TGTGCCAGCAGCTTAGTCAACAGGAAGACCGGGGAGCTGTTTTTT,CASSLVNRKTGELFF
TRBJ1-2,TRBV18,many,TRBD1,TGTGCCAGCTCACTGGACAGGGAGGCCTATGGCTACACCTTC,CASSLDREAYGYTF
TRBJ1-5,TRBV19,many,TRBD1,TGTGCCAGTAGTATCTGGCAGGGGGGTTCGGGGCAGCCCCAGCATTTT,CASSIWQGGSGQPQHF
TRBJ2-1,TRBV10-3,NA,TRBD1,TGTGCCATCAGACGCGGGACAGGGAACGGCAATGAGCAGTTCTTC,CAIRRGTGNGNEQFF
TRBJ1-3,TRBV13,many,NA,TGTGCCAGCAGCTTACGATACCTGGGAAACACCATATATTTT,CASSLRYLGNTIYF
TRBJ2-3,TRBV5-5,NA,NA,TGTGCCAGCAGCACCACAGGGGGGGGAGATACGCAGTATTTT,CASSTTGGGDTQYF
TRBJ1-6,TRBV20-1,medium-sized,NA,TGCAGTGCTAGAAGTCAGGACTCCTATAATTCACCCCTCCACTTT,CSARSQDSYNSPLHF
TRBJ2-3,TRBV19,many,NA,TGTGCCAGTAGTATAGGGGGGCCGGGGCGCACAGATACGCAGTATTTT,CASSIGGPGRTDTQYF
TRBJ2-7,TRBV20-1,many,TRBD2,TGCAGTGCTAGAGGGGGGGGAGCGGATTACGAGCAGTACTTC,CSARGGGADYEQYF
TRBJ2-1,TRBV4-1,many,TRBD1,TGCGCCAGCAGCCAACCACAGGGGTGGAATGAGCAGTTCTTC,CASSQPQGWNEQFF
TRBJ2-1,TRBV6-5,many,TRBD2,TGTGCCAGCAGTTACCGCGGGAGCTCCTACAATGAGCAGTTCTTC,CASSYRGSSYNEQFF